This T cell receptor (beta chain) was captured in a study of T cell responses to AZD1222 COVID-19 vaccine (dated by TCRdb to the early 2020s). Describing the broader study: AZD1222 recipients with second doses at about 4 weeks or about 12 weeks were pooled, because spike-specific TCR depth and breadth did not differ between schedules. A total of under 250 trial participants underwent TCR sequencing, of whom about 200 had received two doses of AZD1222 and 26 had received two doses of the MenACWY control vaccine. Trial participants were enrolled by age into 18-55, 56-69 and 70-plus year subgroups, with roughly 150, 30 and 60 TCR-sequenced participants respectively. Results the study describes overall, beyond this receptor: Reportedly, close to half of the unique spike-specific TCRs recognized epitopes lying outside the regions that are mutated in the B.1.351 and B.1.1.7 variants. After two AZD1222 doses, spike-specific TCR breadth and depth were significantly higher than at day 0 and than in MenACWY recipients. Conclusions about previously exposed vaccinees are limited because only a handful of AZD1222 recipients were SARS-CoV-2 seropositive at baseline. The 56-69-year group was small, and its depth increase did not reach significance, likely because of low power. Because no day 14 peak-response samples were available, the repertoires could be characterized only after the peak T cell response. Most participants were white British and females outnumbered males, and the authors suggested that clonal diversity may have been underestimated. The whole spike protein was spanned by vaccine-associated CD4 TCRs, and dominant responses were seen in regions 160-218 and 743-854.

This clone appeared once. What antigen it recognizes has not been identified. Base qualities are not recorded, but no much larger clone differs from it by a single base. The CDR1 and CDR2 encoded by the germline V gene (reference sequence) are LGHDT and YNNKEL. V is cut by 4 bases and J by 5 bases, and the space between the germline ends is 11 bases. The CDR3 holds 14 amino acids from the cysteine to the phenylalanine. The sequence is cut down to CDR3 DNA, 42 bases in frame from base 1. The time point label here, explained by the study, means: baseline before first vaccination. The vaccinee samples were drawn from two UK trials, COV001 and COV002, one of which was a single-blind randomized controlled phase 2/3 trial testing AZD1222 (ChAdOx1 nCoV-19) in healthy adults. Trial participant PBMC samples were collected at day 0 and day 28 after the second dose for TCRbeta chain sequencing. The CDR3 regions of human TCRbeta chains were analyzed by immunosequencing. From the authors' description of their analysis: TCRs in the repertoires were compared against a reference library of SARS-CoV-2-specific TCRs that had been generated with the MIRA antigen-specificity platform. Breadth was defined as the fraction of unique TCRs that were SARS-CoV-2-associated, and depth was defined as the fraction of total T cells that were SARS-CoV-2-associated. Using the MIRA data, each spike-specific TCR was mapped to the spike region that the TCR reacts to and placed in a CD4 or CD8 class. Log10-transformed breadth and depth values were compared by one-way ANOVA with Sidak's multiple comparisons tests. TCRdb re-hosts the immuneACCESS table, in-frame sequences only. Its copies lack some clones; in the studies checked, an unresolved V gene accounts for under half of them, and the cause for the rest is not known. V and J calls and clone size are those listed in that table; D and trimming were worked out from the DNA. This sample is represented by over 100,000 clones; about 88% of them were singletons. Together, the top ten hold about 15% of the sample.

The chain was built from TRBV3-1 (or the pseudogene TRBV3-2) and TRBJ1-4; the D gene cannot be resolved reliably. The sample in question was peripheral blood, obtained on day 0 of AZD1222 vaccination. The sequence was obtained from an adult in good health. The DNA sequence is as follows: TGTGCCAGCAGCCGCGGGTTTGGAAATGAAAAACTGTTTTTT. This translates into CASSRGFGNEKLFF.